Below are 23 T cell receptor beta chains sequenced from a single sample in a study of T cell responses to AZD1222 COVID-19 vaccine. Generated by immunoSEQ multiplex PCR, the TCRdb table keeps only in-frame clones and is missing some. In the table there are over 95,000 clones, 90% to 95% of which are singletons. The sequencing used peripheral blood, collected on day 0 of AZD1222 vaccination. The receptors were gathered from an adult in good health.

V gene TRBV5-1 combines with J gene TRBJ2-7, with D unclear. The CDR3 is made up of 16 amino acids. The V gene lost 0 bases and the J gene lost 4 bases, with 17 bases spanning the gap. CDR1 and CDR2 from the germline V gene are SGHRS and YFSETQ. The DNA for the CDR3 is TGCGCCAGCAGCTTGGACCCCATGGTGGTGTTTTACGAGCAGTACTTC. It translates to CASSLDPMVVFYEQYF.

The chain employs TRBV15 and TRBJ1-4; no firm D call. Deletions cut 5 bases from V and 5 bases from J, with 15 bases between. The CDR3 extends over 15 amino acids. The germline V gene encodes CDR1 LNHNV and CDR2 YYDKDF (reference sequence). CDR3 sequence (DNA): TGTGCCACCAGCTGGGCCCCAGCTGGGAATGAAAAACTGTTTTTT. It translates to CATSWAPAGNEKLFF.

This rearrangement joins TRBV27 to TRBJ2-1; 11 bases fit TRBD2. Germline V CDR1 and CDR2: MNHEY, SMNVEV (reference sequence). J was trimmed by 5 bases and V by 0 bases; bases with no gene match: 3. There are 16 residues in the CDR3. The CDR3 nucleotides read TGTGCCAGCAGTTTATCATCTAGCGGGGGGAACAATGAGCAGTTCTTC. This translates into CASSLSSSGGNNEQFF.

V usage is TRBV7-2 and J usage is TRBJ1-2; 9 bases are a match to TRBD1. CDR1 is SGHTA, CDR2 FQGNSA, per germline. V lost 4 bases to trimming and J lost 7 bases; unmatched junction nucleotides: 10. CDR3 length: 15 amino acids. CDR3 in DNA: TGTGCCAGCAGCTCCCCACAGGGGGCCGGTCTTGGCTACACCTTC. Encoded protein: CASSSPQGAGLGYTF.

Only a few counts were recorded for this clone. J is TRBJ2-1 and V is TRBV7-7; 8 bases are a match to TRBD1. CDR3 length: 15 residues. Germline V gene sequence: CDR1 SSHAT, CDR2 FNYEAQ (reference sequence). With 1 base clipped from V and 7 bases from J, the junction kept 6 bases outside the gene matches. The CDR3 nucleotides are TGTGCCAGCAGCTTAGGGACAGGGCTGGGGAATGAGCAGTTCTTC. Its protein product is CASSLGTGLGNEQFF.

V and J are TRBV24-1 and TRBJ2-3; D ambiguous. Germline-derived CDR1 and CDR2 are KGHDR and SFDVKD. The CDR3 has 12 amino acids. Trimming took off 4 bases at V and 10 bases at J, with 11 bases between the two ends. This chain's CDR3 is CATSDYRWAQYF. The CDR3, as DNA: TGTGCCACCAGTGACTACCGGTGGGCGCAGTATTTT.

The rearrangement joins TRBV10-3 to TRBJ2-2; 7 bases line up with TRBD2. The V gene's germline CDR1 is ENHRY and CDR2 SYGVKD. V trimming: 6 bases; J trimming: 5 bases; junction bases outside the gene matches: 6. The CDR3 runs 14 residues. CDR3 in DNA: TGTGCCATCAGCCCGCCCGGGGGGACCGGGGAGCTGTTTTTT. Amino acid sequence: CAISPPGGTGELFF.

Written as DNA, the CDR3 is TGTGCCAGCAGATCAACGGTGGGAAACACCATATATTTT. Translating it yields CASRSTVGNTIYF. V and J are TRBV28 and TRBJ1-3; D gene ambiguous. Germline-derived CDR1 and CDR2 are MDHEN and SYDVKM. V lost 6 bases and J 4 bases, leaving 10 bases between the germline ends. This CDR3 is 13 amino acids long.

The chain couples TRBV7-9 to TRBJ1-2; TRBD1 matches at 7 bases. Germline CDR1 SEHNR, CDR2 FQNEAQ (reference sequence). V shed 0 bases and J 4 bases; nucleotides not matched to a gene: 2. The CDR3 runs to 14 residues. CDR3 nucleotide sequence: TGTGCCAGCAGCTTAGCAGGGGACAGCTATGGCTACACCTTC. Translating it yields CASSLAGDSYGYTF.

The V gene is TRBV7-9, the J gene TRBJ1-2; a weak D match, TRBD1 (6 bases). The CDR3 extends over 14 amino acids. CDR1 and CDR2 (germline): SEHNR, FQNEAQ (reference sequence). V lost 5 bases and J 4 bases, leaving 14 bases between the germline ends. As DNA, the CDR3 is TGTGCCAGCAGCGCGGCGGGGGGCCTCTATGGCTACACCTTC. Translating it yields CASSAAGGLYGYTF.

The CDR3 nucleotides read TGCAGCGTTGGGACGCACGAGCAGTACTTC. Protein sequence: CSVGTHEQYF. V usage is TRBV29-1 and J usage is TRBJ2-7, with no clear D. V lost 4 bases and J 5 bases, leaving 6 bases between the germline ends. The germline CDR1 and CDR2 sequences are SQVTM and ANQGSEA. The CDR3 runs 10 residues.

The rearrangement links TRBV27 to TRBJ2-3, with no clear D. V was pared by 1 base and J by 3 bases, with 5 bases between. Germline assignment: CDR1 MNHEY and CDR2 SMNVEV (reference sequence). This CDR3 has 13 residues. The CDR3 DNA reads as TGTGCCAGCAGTTTATTCCCGACAGATACGCAGTATTTT. The encoded protein is CASSLFPTDTQYF.

The rearrangement uses TRBV5-8 and TRBJ1-4, with 7 bases aligning to TRBD1. Germline V gene data show CDR1 as SGHTS and CDR2 as YDEGEE. The CDR3 length is 14 residues. V was clipped by 3 bases and J by 4 bases; unmatched bases: 3. The CDR3 protein is CASSYTGVNEKLFF. In DNA, the CDR3 is TGTGCCAGCAGCTATACAGGGGTTAATGAAAAACTGTTTTTT.

This chain links TRBV30 with TRBJ2-7, with D perhaps matching TRBD1 (6 bases). This CDR3 is built from 13 residues. The germline V gene has CDR1 GTSNPN and CDR2 SVGIG (reference sequence). Trimming pared 2 bases from V and 4 bases from J, leaving 12 bases between. DNA for the CDR3: TGTGCCTGGAGTACAAGGGGGTGGTACGAGCAGTACTTC. Amino acids: CAWSTRGWYEQYF.

V usage is TRBV27 and J usage is TRBJ1-3, with D possibly TRBD1 on 5 matching bases. The CDR3 spans 13 residues. The germline CDR1 and CDR2 sequences are MNHEY and SMNVEV (reference sequence). Trimming left V 8 bases short and J 4 bases short, with 12 bases between. The CDR3 bases are TGTGCCAGCCGGGCGACAGAAGGAAACACCATATATTTT. Its translation is CASRATEGNTIYF.

The rearrangement links TRBV9 to TRBJ1-2; D unclear. From germline, CDR1 is SGDLS and CDR2 YYNGEE. Between the trimmed V and J ends, which lost 3 bases and 7 bases, there was a span of 13 bases. The CDR3 is 13 residues long. The CDR3 region is CASSAAIDIGYTF. The DNA of the CDR3 is TGTGCCAGCAGCGCCGCAATAGACATTGGCTACACCTTC.

This chain joins TRBV27 and TRBJ1-1; weak D call: TRBD1 (5 bases). V was trimmed by 5 bases and J by 1 base, leaving 14 bases between them. CDR1 and CDR2 from the germline V gene are MNHEY and SMNVEV (reference sequence). The CDR3 runs to 15 residues. CDR3 nucleotide sequence: TGTGCCAGCAGTCCGACGGCAGGGTCGAACACTGAAGCTTTCTTT. This sequence encodes CASSPTAGSNTEAFF.

The rearrangement uses TRBV9 and TRBJ2-1; D possibly corresponds to TRBD1 (6 bases). This CDR3 contains 16 residues. Germline V gene sequence: CDR1 SGDLS, CDR2 YYNGEE. Trimming removed 0 bases from V and 6 bases from J, with 16 bases in between. The DNA of the CDR3 is TGTGCCAGCAGCGTAGGGTTAGGGGGAGTGAGCAATGAGCAGTTCTTC. Protein product: CASSVGLGGVSNEQFF. The entire variable domain, with the rest obtained from reference TRBV9 and TRBJ2-1, is as follows: DSGVTQTPKHLITATGQRVTLRCSPRSGDLSVYWYQQSLDQGLQFLIQYYNGEERAKGNILERFSAQQFPDLHSELNLSSLELGDSALYFCASSVGLGGVSNEQFFGPGTRLTVL.

This chain joins TRBV7-2 and TRBJ1-4, with D possibly TRBD1 on 6 matching bases. The CDR3 runs to 14 residues. V was trimmed by 5 bases and J by 7 bases, leaving 14 bases between them. Germline V lookup: CDR1 SGHTA, CDR2 FQGNSA. CDR3 sequence (DNA): TGTGCCAGCAGCCCGAGGGGGTGGGGTGAAAAACTGTTTTTT. This translates into CASSPRGWGEKLFF.

The chain uses TRBV7-9 and TRBJ2-7; 8 bases align to TRBD1. The CDR3 contains 15 residues. Germline CDR1 reads SEHNR; CDR2 reads FQNEAQ (reference sequence). V dropped 3 bases and J dropped 0; count of bases not matched to a gene: 4. CDR3 sequence reads: CASSFGDRGSYEQYF. CDR3 sequence (DNA): TGTGCCAGCAGCTTTGGAGACAGGGGCTCCTACGAGCAGTACTTC. Combining the CDR3 with reference TRBV7-9 and TRBJ2-7 gives the whole variable domain DTGVSQNPRHKITKRGQNVTFRCDPISEHNRLYWYRQTLGQGPEFLTYFQNEAQLEKSRLLSDRFSAERPKGSFSTLEIQRTEQGDSAMYLCASSFGDRGSYEQYFGPGTRLTVT.

CDR3 sequence: CASSRGTGLLQEGYTF. The CDR3 DNA sequence: TGTGCCAGCAGCCGGGGCACAGGGCTCCTCCAAGAAGGCTACACCTTC. The chain has TRBV7-9 and TRBJ1-2; D possibly corresponds to TRBD1 (6 bases). Per the germline V gene, CDR1 is SEHNR and CDR2 is FQNEAQ (reference sequence). The CDR3 spans 16 residues. Trimming pared 5 bases from V and 8 bases from J, leaving 24 bases between.

Turning to this clone: The same CDR3 also results from other DNA sequences found in this sample. The chain has TRBV29-1 and TRBJ2-7; D uncertain. CDR1 is SQVTM and CDR2 is ANQGSEA in the germline V gene. This CDR3 region has 11 residues. Trimming shortened V by 4 bases and J by 4 bases, and 8 bases separated the two germline ends. This CDR3 reads CSVVLGYEQYF. For the CDR3, the DNA is TGCAGCGTTGTCTTGGGTTACGAGCAGTACTTC.

In this sample, this clone turned up a few times. The chain combines TRBV11-3 with TRBJ2-5; TRBD2 is a possible D gene (5 bases). CDR1 and CDR2 from the germline V gene are SGHNT and YENEEA. CDR3 length: 13 residues. The germline V and J ends were trimmed by 5 bases and 0 bases, with 7 bases remaining between them. The CDR3 DNA reads TGTGCCAGCAGCCAGCGGTACCAAGAGACCCAGTACTTC. This gives the protein CASSQRYQETQYF.